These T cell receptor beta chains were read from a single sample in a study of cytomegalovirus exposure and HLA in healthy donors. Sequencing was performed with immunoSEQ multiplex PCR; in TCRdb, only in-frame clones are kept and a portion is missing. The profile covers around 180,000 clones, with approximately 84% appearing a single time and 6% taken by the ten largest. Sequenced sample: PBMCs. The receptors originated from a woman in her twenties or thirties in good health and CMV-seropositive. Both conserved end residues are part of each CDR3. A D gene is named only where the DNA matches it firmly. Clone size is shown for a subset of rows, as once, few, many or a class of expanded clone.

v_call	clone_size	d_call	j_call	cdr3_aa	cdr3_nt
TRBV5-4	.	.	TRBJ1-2	CASSLGRGPNYDYTF	TGTGCCAGCAGCTTGGGCAGGGGCCCCAACTATGACTACACCTTC
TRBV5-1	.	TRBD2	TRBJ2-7	CASSWGTSGSLNEQYF	TGCGCCAGCAGCTGGGGGACTAGCGGGAGTCTGAACGAGCAGTACTTC
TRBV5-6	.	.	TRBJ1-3	CASSLGENTLSGNTIYF	TGTGCCAGCAGCTTAGGAGAGAATACCCTCTCTGGAAACACCATATATTTT
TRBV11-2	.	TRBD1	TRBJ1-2	CASSALQGAVYGYTF	TGTGCCAGCAGCGCCCTACAGGGGGCTGTCTATGGCTACACCTTC
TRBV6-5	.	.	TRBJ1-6	CASSYIEGQSSPLHF	TGTGCCAGCAGTTACATCGAAGGACAGTCTTCACCCCTCCACTTT
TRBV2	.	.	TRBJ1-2	CASSGGGRVGGYTF	TGTGCCAGCAGTGGCGGGGGTAGGGTTGGCGGCTACACCTTC
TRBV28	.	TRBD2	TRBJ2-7	CASSLWGGREYEQYF	TGTGCCAGCAGTTTATGGGGAGGGCGGGAGTACGAGCAGTACTTC
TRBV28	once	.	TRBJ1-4	CATSGTTTNEKLFF	TGTGCCACCTCCGGGACAACAACTAATGAAAAACTGTTTTTT
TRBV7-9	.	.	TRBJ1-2	CASSLPGNLANYGYTF	TGTGCCAGCAGCTTACCAGGGAATCTAGCTAACTATGGCTACACCTTC
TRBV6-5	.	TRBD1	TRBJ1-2	CASYRDRESNYGYTF	TGTGCCAGCTACCGGGACAGGGAATCTAACTATGGCTACACCTTC
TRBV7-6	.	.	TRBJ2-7	CASSPQSGYEQYF	TGTGCCAGCAGCCCTCAGTCGGGCTACGAGCAGTACTTC
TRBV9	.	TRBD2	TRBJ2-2	CASRDERLAAPTGELFF	TGTGCCAGCAGGGACGAGCGGCTAGCGGCTCCCACCGGGGAGCTGTTTTTT
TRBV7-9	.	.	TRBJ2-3	CASSLARATDTQYF	TGTGCCAGCAGCTTAGCCAGGGCCACAGATACGCAGTATTTT
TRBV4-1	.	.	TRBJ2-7	CASSHASGEQYF	TGCGCCAGCAGCCACGCCTCGGGGGAGCAGTACTTC
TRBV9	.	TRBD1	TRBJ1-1	CASSRIGTANEAFF	TGTGCCAGCAGCCGTATTGGGACAGCCAATGAAGCTTTCTTT
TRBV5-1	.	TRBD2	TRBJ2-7	CASSLSPSGNYEQYF	TGCGCCAGCAGCTTATCCCCTAGCGGAAATTACGAGCAGTACTTC
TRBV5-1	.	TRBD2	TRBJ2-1	CASSTRTRHEQFF	TGCGCCAGCAGCACCCGGACTAGACATGAGCAGTTCTTC
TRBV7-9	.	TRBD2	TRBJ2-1	CASSLQSLAGNNEQFF	TGTGCCAGCAGCTTACAATCTCTAGCGGGAAACAATGAGCAGTTCTTC
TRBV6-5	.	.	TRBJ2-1	CASSRLVNYNEQFF	TGTGCCAGCAGTAGACTAGTTAACTACAATGAGCAGTTCTTC
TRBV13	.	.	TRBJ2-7	CASSLTPGAGEQYF	TGTGCCAGCAGCTTAACCCCCGGCGCGGGCGAGCAGTACTTC
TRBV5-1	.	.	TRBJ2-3	CASSLTGIFTDTQYF	TGCGCCAGCAGCCTGACAGGAATATTCACAGATACGCAGTATTTT
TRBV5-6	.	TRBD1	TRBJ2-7	CASSWGQAVYEQYF	TGTGCCAGCAGCTGGGGACAGGCGGTCTACGAGCAGTACTTC
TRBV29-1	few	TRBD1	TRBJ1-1	CSVKAPGQGRTEAFF	TGCAGCGTGAAGGCTCCGGGACAGGGACGCACTGAAGCTTTCTTT
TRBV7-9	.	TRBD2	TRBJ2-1	CASSSNSGTRAYNEQFF	TGTGCCAGCAGTTCTAATTCGGGGACTAGGGCCTACAATGAGCAGTTCTTC
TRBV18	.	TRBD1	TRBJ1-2	CASSPPRQGSGYTF	TGTGCCAGCTCACCACCCCGACAGGGAAGTGGCTACACCTTC
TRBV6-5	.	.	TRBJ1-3	CASSPGHIGNTIYF	TGTGCCAGCAGCCCCGGACATATTGGAAACACCATATATTTT
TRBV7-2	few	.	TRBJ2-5	CASSLDRLETQYF	TGTGCCAGCAGCCTCGACAGGTTGGAGACCCAGTACTTC
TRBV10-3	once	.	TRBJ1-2	CAISEKVGAGGYTF	TGTGCCATCAGTGAGAAGGTGGGCGCGGGTGGCTACACCTTC
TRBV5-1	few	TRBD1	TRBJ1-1	CASSLVYKGAHTEAFF	TGCGCCAGCAGCTTGGTTTACAAGGGGGCGCACACTGAAGCTTTCTTT
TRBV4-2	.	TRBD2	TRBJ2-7	CASSQDGGTSGISYEQYF	TGTGCCAGCAGCCAAGATGGCGGGACTAGCGGGATAAGCTACGAGCAGTACTTC
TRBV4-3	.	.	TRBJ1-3	CASSQAPGNTIYF	TGCGCCAGCAGCCAAGCTCCTGGAAACACCATATATTTT
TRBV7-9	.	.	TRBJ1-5	CAGGSQWDNQPQHF	TGTGCCGGGGGGAGTCAATGGGACAATCAGCCCCAGCATTTT
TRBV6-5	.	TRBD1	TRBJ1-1	CASRAGTGVTEAFF	TGTGCCAGCAGGGCCGGGACAGGCGTAACTGAAGCTTTCTTT
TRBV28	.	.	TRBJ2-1	CASRTPGGYEQFF	TGTGCCAGCAGAACCCCCGGAGGGTATGAGCAGTTCTTC
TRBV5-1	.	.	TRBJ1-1	CASSLDLRNTEAFF	TGCGCCAGCAGCTTGGATCTGAGGAACACTGAAGCTTTCTTT
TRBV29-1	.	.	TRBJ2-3	CSVERAVAGDTQYF	TGCAGCGTTGAAAGAGCGGTGGCTGGGGATACGCAGTATTTT
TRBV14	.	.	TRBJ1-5	CASSRDSDQPQHF	TGTGCCAGCAGCCGAGATAGCGATCAGCCCCAGCATTTT
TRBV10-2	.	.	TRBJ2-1	CASRGRNEQFF	TGCGCCAGCCGAGGGCGTAATGAGCAGTTCTTC
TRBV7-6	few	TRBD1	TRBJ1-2	CASSLDDRAGRGYTF	TGTGCCAGCAGCTTAGACGACAGGGCGGGAAGAGGCTACACCTTC
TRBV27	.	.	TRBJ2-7	CASIAPTDEQYF	TGTGCCAGCATAGCGCCAACCGACGAGCAGTACTTC